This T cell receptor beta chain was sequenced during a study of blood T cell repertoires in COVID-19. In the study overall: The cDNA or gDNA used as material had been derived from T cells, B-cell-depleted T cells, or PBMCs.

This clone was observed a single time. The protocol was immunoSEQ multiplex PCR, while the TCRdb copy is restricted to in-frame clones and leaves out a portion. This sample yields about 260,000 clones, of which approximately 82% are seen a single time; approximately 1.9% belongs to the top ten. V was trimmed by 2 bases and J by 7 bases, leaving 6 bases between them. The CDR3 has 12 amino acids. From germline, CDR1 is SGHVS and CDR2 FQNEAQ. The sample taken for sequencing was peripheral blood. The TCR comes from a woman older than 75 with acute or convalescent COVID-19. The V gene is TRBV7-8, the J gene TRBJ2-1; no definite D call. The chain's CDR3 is CASSLTSNEQFF. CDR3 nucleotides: TGTGCCAGCAGCTTAACTTCGAATGAGCAGTTCTTC. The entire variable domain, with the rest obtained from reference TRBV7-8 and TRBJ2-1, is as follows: GAGVSQSPRYKVAKRGQDVALRCDPISGHVSLFWYQQALGQGPEFLTYFQNEAQLDKSGLPSDRFFAERPEGSVSTLKIQRTQQEDSAVYLCASSLTSNEQFFGPGTRLTVL.